This T cell receptor (beta chain) came from a study of cytomegalovirus exposure and HLA in healthy donors. The protocol was immunoSEQ multiplex PCR, while the TCRdb copy is restricted to in-frame clones and leaves out a portion. The data hold roughly 200,000 clones, with about 86% observed a single time. With 7 bases removed from V and 8 bases from J, the gap between germline ends came to 14 bases. Germline V gives CDR1 LGHNT, CDR2 FRNRAP. This CDR3 contains 12 residues. This clonotype was sampled from a young woman in good health and CMV-seropositive. This chain connects TRBV12-5 to TRBJ1-2; D may be TRBD1 (5 bases). Sequenced: PBMCs. For the CDR3, the DNA is TGTGCTAGTGCCCTAGGGGTGACGGGCTACACCTTC. This codes for CASALGVTGYTF.